The entry that follows covers one T cell receptor (beta chain) sequence. Its antigen remains unknown. V was cut by 5 bases and J by 2 bases, with 16 bases left in between. This CDR3 contains 14 residues. Germline-derived CDR1 and CDR2 are DFQATT and SNEGSKA (reference sequence). This specimen belongs to a study of vaccination and CD4 T cells after COVID-19. At the Johns Hopkins FTIC core, DNA taken from cultured CD4+ T cells was sequenced by way of the Oncomine TCR Beta short-read assay. Each CDR3 protein is one row after TCRdb ran MiXCR on the PCR reads. The sample has about 20,000 distinct CDR3 sequences; around 50% are singletons. Treatment indicated: approximately 9-day PBMC culture with coronavirus spike peptide pools or control peptides (ViraFEST assay). TCR sequencing followed the expansion of antigen-specific T cells with peptide pools in ViraFEST. Study conclusions and caveats: Sampling was limited to relatively few convalescent patients, with no early post-infection timepoints studied.

The genes are TRBV20-1 and TRBJ2-7; D may be TRBD1 (5 bases). The sequenced sample consisted of CD4+ T cells from blood, cultured in vitro. The sequence derives from a human donor who had recovered from COVID-19. CDR3 DNA: TGCAGTGCTGGGCTGGCAGGGAAAACCTACGAGCAGTACTTC. The encoded protein is CSAGLAGKTYEQYF.